This T cell receptor beta chain was profiled in a study of vaccination and CD4 T cells after COVID-19. Study-level background: Median time from second vaccine dose to sampling was approximately 69 days (14 to 241). The cells were exposed to overlapping spike peptides originating from SARS-CoV-2, HCoV-NL63, HCoV-OC43 and HCoV-229E for stimulation.

Trimming stripped 1 base from V and 7 bases from J, with 13 bases between. Germline V gene sequence: CDR1 MNHNS, CDR2 SASEGT. The CDR3 is made up of 14 amino acids. Points on this clonotype: Its antigen is unknown.

Sequencing of the DNA from cultured CD4+ T cells was carried out with the Oncomine TCR Beta short-read assay. Investigators obtained genomic DNA by extraction from cultured CD4+ T cells. TCRdb fed the PCR reads into MiXCR, producing one record per CDR3 protein. The sample lists approximately 17,000 distinct CDR3 sequences, nearly 50% occurring once. The treatment was: roughly 11-day PBMC culture with coronavirus spike peptide pools or control peptides (ViraFEST assay). The sequenced sample was CD4+ T cells from blood, cultured in vitro, obtained before SARS-CoV-2 vaccination. V is TRBV6-1 and J is TRBJ2-5; D is unclear. The TCR was taken from a human donor who had recovered from COVID-19. The CDR3 DNA sequence: TGTGCCAGCAGTGAAGGACTCCCTGGTGGGACCCAGTACTTC. Protein: CASSEGLPGGTQYF.